The 22 T cell receptor beta chains below come from one sample, sequenced in a study of blood T cell repertoires in COVID-19. The data were produced by immunoSEQ multiplex PCR, yet TCRdb's version contains in-frame clones alone and is incomplete. There are some 390,000 clones in the sample; just under 90% occur only once, and 1.7% lies in the top ten. The sequenced sample was PBMCs or T cells enriched from blood (not recorded which). These receptors were taken from a woman aged 25 to 45 who had recovered from COVID-19.

This clone was seen once. The CDR3 coding sequence is TGTGCCAGCAGTCCCGGGACAGCGACTAAAGAGACCCAGTACTTC. This sequence encodes CASSPGTATKETQYF. V and J are TRBV6-2 or TRBV6-3 and TRBJ2-5; TRBD1 matches 7 bases. CDR3 length equals 15 residues. From germline, CDR1 is MNHEY and CDR2 SVGEGT. J was trimmed by 3 bases and V by 5 bases; bases with no gene match: 9.

The chain joins TRBV30 to TRBJ2-7; possibly TRBD2 for D (5 bases). V was trimmed by 7 bases and J by 0 bases, leaving 13 bases between them. The CDR3 runs to 13 residues. Germline V gives CDR1 GTSNPN, CDR2 SVGIG (reference sequence). The CDR3: CAYRTGYSYEQYF. The CDR3 nucleotides are TGTGCCTACCGGACTGGATACTCCTACGAGCAGTACTTC.

The V call is TRBV18, the J call TRBJ1-5, with D unresolved. Per the germline V gene, CDR1 is KGHSH and CDR2 is LQKENI. The CDR3 totals 17 residues. The V end was cut by 1 base, the J end by 0 bases, with 13 bases between. The CDR3 DNA follows: TGTGCCAGCTCACCACGGCGGGTGCGTGATAGCAATCAGCCCCAGCATTTT. Translated: CASSPRRVRDSNQPQHF. The variable domain in full, completed from reference TRBV18 and TRBJ1-5, reads NAGVMQNPRHLVRRRGQEARLRCSPMKGHSHVYWYRQLPEEGLKFMVYLQKENIIDESGMPKERFSAEFPKEGPSILRIQQVVRGDSAAYFCASSPRRVRDSNQPQHFGDGTRLSIL.

The chain carries TRBV30 and TRBJ1-1; no reliable D call. The CDR3 loop spans 16 amino acids. With 1 base removed from V and 1 base from J, the gap between germline ends came to 16 bases. Germline loops: CDR1 GTSNPN, CDR2 SVGIG (reference sequence). The CDR3 is CAWSAWGGEGNTEAFF. CDR3 nucleotides: TGTGCCTGGAGTGCGTGGGGTGGAGAGGGGAACACTGAAGCTTTCTTT.

V and J are TRBV5-1 and TRBJ2-1, with 9 bases aligning to TRBD2. The CDR3 is made up of 14 amino acids. J lost 7 bases, V lost 1 base, and 3 bases had no gene match. Germline V gene data show CDR1 as SGHRS and CDR2 as YFSETQ. In DNA, the CDR3 is TGCGCCAGCAGCTTGCTAGCGGGATTGAATGAGCAGTTCTTC. Protein: CASSLLAGLNEQFF.

This clone was observed once. V usage is TRBV19 and J usage is TRBJ1-4; 7 bases agree with TRBD1. Germline V lookup: CDR1 LNHDA, CDR2 SQIVND (reference sequence). CDR3 length: 17 residues. The trim removed 5 bases at V and 2 bases at J, leaving 11 bases unmatched. The CDR3 DNA is TGTGCCAGTAGTCAACGACAGGGACAAACCACTAATGAAAAACTGTTTTTT. It codes for CASSQRQGQTTNEKLFF.

This clone has a single count. The V gene is TRBV2, the J gene TRBJ2-7; 7 bases match TRBD1. Trimming at V came to 7 bases and at J to 0 bases, leaving 6 bases not matched to a gene. This CDR3 is 14 amino acids long. Germline V gives CDR1 SNHLY, CDR2 FYNNEI. The CDR3 protein is CASNSDRSSYEQYF. For the CDR3, the DNA is TGTGCCAGCAACTCGGACAGGTCCTCCTACGAGCAGTACTTC.

The chain has TRBV5-1 and TRBJ1-6; D remains unclear. The CDR3 contains 14 residues. Germline CDR1 reads SGHRS; CDR2 reads YFSETQ. V lost 0 bases to trimming and J lost 9 bases, with 10 bases between them. CDR3: CASSLEISGSPLHF. The CDR3 DNA reads as TGCGCCAGCAGCTTGGAGATTAGCGGTTCACCCCTCCACTTT.

The chain combines TRBV5-1 with TRBJ2-1; possibly TRBD2 for D (6 bases). CDR3 length: 15 residues. Trimming stripped 3 bases from V and 2 bases from J, with 12 bases between. CDR1 is SGHRS and CDR2 is YFSETQ in the germline V gene. In nucleotides, the CDR3 is TGCGCCAGCAGCTCGGGAGCTGGCCCCTACAATGAGCAGTTCTTC. Translating gives CASSSGAGPYNEQFF.

The rearrangement links TRBV11-2 to TRBJ2-2; 11 nucleotides match TRBD2. CDR1 is SGHAT, CDR2 FQNNGV, per germline. The CDR3 covers 15 residues. Trimming took 8 bases from V and 6 from J; bases not matched to a gene: 8. The DNA for the CDR3 is TGTGCCAGCCCCTCCTTAGCGGGGGGGCCCGGGGAGCTGTTTTTT. It codes for CASPSLAGGPGELFF.

The J gene is TRBJ2-7, the V gene TRBV7-8, with 10 positions matching TRBD2. Losses at the gene ends were 5 bases for V and 3 bases for J; bases not matched to a gene: 10. The length of the CDR3 is 16 residues. Looked up from germline, CDR1 is SGHVS and CDR2 is FQNEAQ. CDR3: CASSQSELAGYYEQYF. The CDR3 DNA reads as TGTGCCAGCAGCCAGAGTGAACTAGCGGGGTACTACGAGCAGTACTTC.

The J gene is TRBJ1-4, the V gene TRBV19; a possible D gene is TRBD1 (6 bases). Trimming stripped 10 bases from V and 0 bases from J, with 15 bases between. This CDR3 region has 15 residues. Germline V lookup: CDR1 LNHDA, CDR2 SQIVND (reference sequence). Here the CDR3 DNA reads TGTGCCACCTCCCCGCGGACAGCAACTAATGAAAAACTGTTTTTT. Protein sequence: CATSPRTATNEKLFF.

V usage is TRBV19 and J usage is TRBJ1-5, with D maybe TRBD1 (6 bases). CDR3 length equals 16 residues. The germline V and J ends were trimmed by 6 bases and 0 bases, with 15 bases remaining between them. Per the germline V gene, CDR1 is LNHDA and CDR2 is SQIVND (reference sequence). The CDR3 is CASRRIGQSSNQPQHF. Written as DNA, the CDR3 is TGTGCCAGTAGACGAATCGGACAGAGTAGCAATCAGCCCCAGCATTTT.

This chain uses TRBV10-3 with TRBJ2-2, with TRBD2 identical over 9 bases. The CDR3 has 16 residues. V was clipped by 2 bases and J by 5 bases; unmatched bases: 6. CDR1 is ENHRY and CDR2 is SYGVKD in the germline V gene. The DNA of the CDR3 is TGTGCCATCAGTGAGCGAGGAGCGGGGGGAACCGGGGAGCTGTTTTTT. It yields the protein CAISERGAGGTGELFF.

The V call is TRBV5-5, the J call TRBJ1-4; TRBD1 might be the D (6 bases). The CDR3 runs to 15 residues. V lost 3 bases and J 7 bases, leaving 16 bases between the germline ends. CDR1 is SGHKS, CDR2 YYEKEE, per germline (reference sequence). CDR3 coding DNA: TGTGCCAGCAGCTGGGGAACCCAGGGGTTTGAAAAACTGTTTTTT. Translated, it gives CASSWGTQGFEKLFF.

The gene calls are TRBV11-2 and TRBJ1-3; D possibly corresponds to TRBD1 (6 bases). This CDR3 region has 14 residues. The V gene's germline CDR1 is SGHAT and CDR2 FQNNGV. Trimming took off 8 bases at V and 2 bases at J, with 13 bases between the two ends. CDR3 loop: CASSRGSTGNTIYF. In DNA, the CDR3 is TGTGCCAGCTCCAGGGGTAGTACTGGAAACACCATATATTTT.

V and J are TRBV7-2 and TRBJ1-1; D not certain. From germline, CDR1 is SGHTA and CDR2 FQGNSA. The CDR3 has 13 amino acids. Trimming removed 0 bases from V and 4 bases from J, with 6 bases in between. CDR3 region: CASSLAAPTEAFF. CDR3 DNA: TGTGCCAGCAGCTTAGCTGCGCCCACTGAAGCTTTCTTT.

The chain combines TRBV27 with TRBJ1-2; D possibly corresponds to TRBD1 (6 bases). Germline loops: CDR1 MNHEY, CDR2 SMNVEV (reference sequence). The CDR3 consists of 13 residues. Trimming cost V 9 bases and J 1 base, with 12 bases left between them. CDR3 nucleotide sequence: TGTGCCAGTGGACAGCGACATAACTATGGCTACACCTTC. Its protein product is CASGQRHNYGYTF.

The genes are TRBV5-1 and TRBJ1-2, with a tentative D call TRBD1 (6 bases). Germline V lookup: CDR1 SGHRS, CDR2 YFSETQ. The CDR3 has 18 amino acids. V was shortened by 0 bases and J by 2 bases, with 20 bases between the two germline ends. The CDR3 DNA follows: TGCGCCAGCAGCTTGGCAGGTCCTAGGACAGAGAGGAACTATGGCTACACCTTC. Protein sequence: CASSLAGPRTERNYGYTF.

In its sample, this clone was seen a few times. This sample includes further DNA sequences coding for the same CDR3. V is TRBV25-1 and J is TRBJ1-5; 9 bases align to TRBD1. The germline V gene has CDR1 MGHDK and CDR2 SYGVNS. There are 14 residues in the CDR3. V gave up 4 bases and J gave up 4 bases; unmatched junction bases: 2. DNA for the CDR3: TGTGCCAGCAGTGGAGGGACAGGGAATCAGCCCCAGCATTTT. Translating it yields CASSGGTGNQPQHF.

The chain carries TRBV5-1 and TRBJ1-2; 9 bases line up with TRBD1. J gave up 2 bases and V 2 bases, and 4 bases lay outside the gene matches. This CDR3 contains 15 residues. Germline V lookup: CDR1 SGHRS, CDR2 YFSETQ. CDR3 in DNA: TGCGCCAGCAGCTTACAACAGGGGGCGAACTATGGCTACACCTTC. It is translated as CASSLQQGANYGYTF.

This clone has only one observation. The chain combines TRBV7-3 with TRBJ2-1; perhaps TRBD2 as D (6 bases). This CDR3 has 14 amino acids. Looked up from germline, CDR1 is SGHTA and CDR2 is FQGTGA. V was trimmed by 4 bases and J by 9 bases, leaving 16 bases between them. The CDR3 region is CASSSSGSRVEQFF. The CDR3 bases are TGTGCCAGCAGCTCTTCCGGGAGTCGGGTTGAGCAGTTCTTC. Together with reference TRBV7-3 and TRBJ2-1, the CDR3 gives the full variable domain: GAGVSQTPSNKVTEKGKYVELRCDPISGHTALYWYRQSLGQGPEFLIYFQGTGAADDSGLPNDRFFAVRPEGSVSTLKIQRTERGDSAVYLCASSSSGSRVEQFFGPGTRLTVL.